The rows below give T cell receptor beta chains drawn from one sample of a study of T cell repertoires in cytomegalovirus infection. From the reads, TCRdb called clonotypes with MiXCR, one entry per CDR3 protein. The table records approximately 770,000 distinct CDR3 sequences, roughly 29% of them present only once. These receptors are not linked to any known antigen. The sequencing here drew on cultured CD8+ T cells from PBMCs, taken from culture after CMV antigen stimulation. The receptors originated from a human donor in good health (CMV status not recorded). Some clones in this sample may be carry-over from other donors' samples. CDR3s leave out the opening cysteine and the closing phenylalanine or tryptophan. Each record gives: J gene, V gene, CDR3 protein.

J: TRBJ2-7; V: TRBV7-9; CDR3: ASRETGAYEQY
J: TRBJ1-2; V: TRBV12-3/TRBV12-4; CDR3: ASSQGGTYGYT
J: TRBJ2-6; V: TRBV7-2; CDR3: ASRDPPGLAVFSGANVLT
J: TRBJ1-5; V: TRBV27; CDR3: ASSPISDNQPQH
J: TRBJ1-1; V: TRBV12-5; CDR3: ASGLVGGENTEAF
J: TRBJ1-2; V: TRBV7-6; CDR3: ASQGAGYGYT
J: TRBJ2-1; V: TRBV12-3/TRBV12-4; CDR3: ASRPTGLAGRLDPFNEQF
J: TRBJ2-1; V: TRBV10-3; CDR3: AIRIQDDEQF
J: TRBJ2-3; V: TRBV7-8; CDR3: ASSFRRGPRGTDTQY
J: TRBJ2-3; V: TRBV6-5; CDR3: ASSYIAGGPTDTQY
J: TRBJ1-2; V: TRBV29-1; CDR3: SVQTRTFRRGGGYT
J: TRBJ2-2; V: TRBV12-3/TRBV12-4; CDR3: ASGELLAGATGELF
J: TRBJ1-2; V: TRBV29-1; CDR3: SVDNDHPRGYT
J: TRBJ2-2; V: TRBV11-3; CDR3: ASSSGGTGNTGELF
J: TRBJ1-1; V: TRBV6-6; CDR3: ASSYGRRDTEAF
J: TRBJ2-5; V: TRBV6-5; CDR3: ASSDGGEETQY
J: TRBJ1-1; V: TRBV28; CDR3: ASRFSRGAF
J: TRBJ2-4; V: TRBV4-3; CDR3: ASSQSRLPTGNIQY
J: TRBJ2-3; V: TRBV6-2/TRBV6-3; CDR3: ASSYPTASTDTQY
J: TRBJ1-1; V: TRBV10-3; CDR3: AISGSGDTEAF
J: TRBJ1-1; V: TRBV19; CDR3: ASSITVLGGTIFSGEAF
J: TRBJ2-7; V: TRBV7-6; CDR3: ASAVSYEQY
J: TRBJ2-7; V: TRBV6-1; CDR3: ASSDPGTGTYEQY
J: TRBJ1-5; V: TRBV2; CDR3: ASGTGVYSNQPQH
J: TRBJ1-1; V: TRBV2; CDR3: ARRPPGTEAF
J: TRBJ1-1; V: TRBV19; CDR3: ASTLVTWTGEAF
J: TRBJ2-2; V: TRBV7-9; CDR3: ASSLIQGSTGELF
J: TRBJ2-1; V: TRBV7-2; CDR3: ASSFSGVSMGEQF
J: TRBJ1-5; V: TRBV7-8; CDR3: ASSQQGGGGSNQPQH
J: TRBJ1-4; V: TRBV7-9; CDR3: ASSSETTNEKLF
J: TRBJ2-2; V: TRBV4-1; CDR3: ASSQLRARELF
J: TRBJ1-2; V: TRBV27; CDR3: ASFSRGDGYT
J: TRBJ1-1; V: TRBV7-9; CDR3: ASSLLGAPEAF
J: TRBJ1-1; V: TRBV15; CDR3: ATSRVQGENTEAF
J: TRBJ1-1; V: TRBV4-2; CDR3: ASSRSGVGTEAF
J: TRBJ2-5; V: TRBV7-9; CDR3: ASSQYRDEETQY
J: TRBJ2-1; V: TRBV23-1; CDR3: ASSLPRGAYNEQF
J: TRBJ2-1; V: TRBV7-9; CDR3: ASSSPQGVVSYNEQF
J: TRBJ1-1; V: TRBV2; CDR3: ASTDGTIAF
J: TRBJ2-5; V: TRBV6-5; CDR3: ASSRLGGEAETQY
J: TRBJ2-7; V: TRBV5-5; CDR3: ASSQTGREQY
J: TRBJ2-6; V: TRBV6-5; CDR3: ASSYRGRGANVLT
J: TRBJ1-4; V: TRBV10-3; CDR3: AISDHSDRDEKLF
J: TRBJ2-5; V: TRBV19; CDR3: ASSIFGGTQETQY
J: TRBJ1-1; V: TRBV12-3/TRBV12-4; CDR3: ASSIRTGWNTEAF